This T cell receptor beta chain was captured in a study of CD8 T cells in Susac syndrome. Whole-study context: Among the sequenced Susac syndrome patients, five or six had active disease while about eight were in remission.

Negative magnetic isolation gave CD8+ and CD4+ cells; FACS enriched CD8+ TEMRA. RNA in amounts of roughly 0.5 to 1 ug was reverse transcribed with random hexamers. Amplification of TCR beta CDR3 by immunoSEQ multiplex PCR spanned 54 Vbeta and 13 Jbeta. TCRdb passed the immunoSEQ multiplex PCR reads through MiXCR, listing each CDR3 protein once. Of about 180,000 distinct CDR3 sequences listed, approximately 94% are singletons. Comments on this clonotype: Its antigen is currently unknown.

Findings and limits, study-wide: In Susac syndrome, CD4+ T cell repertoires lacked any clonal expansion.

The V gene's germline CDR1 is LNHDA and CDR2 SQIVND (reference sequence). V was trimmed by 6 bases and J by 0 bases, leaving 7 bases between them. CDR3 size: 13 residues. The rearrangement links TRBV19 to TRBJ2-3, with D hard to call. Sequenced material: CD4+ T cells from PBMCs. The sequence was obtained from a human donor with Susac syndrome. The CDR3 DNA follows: TGTGCCAGTAGGCAGGCAAGCACAGATACGCAGTATTTT. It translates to CASRQASTDTQYF.